This TCR beta chain appears in the sequencing data of a study of cytomegalovirus exposure and HLA in healthy donors. The PCR contained 60 Vbeta and 13 Jbeta primers. Profiled with immunoSEQ multiplex PCR; TCRdb holds only in-frame clones, not every one. The data show 110,000 to 150,000 clones, approximately 80% seen once. The V and J ends lost 5 bases and 3 bases, in that order; junction bases with no gene match: 5. CDR1 is MDHEN and CDR2 is SYDVKM in the germline V gene. The CDR3 runs to 16 residues. The receptor was isolated from a male donor in good health and CMV-seronegative. This chain joins TRBV28 and TRBJ2-7; TRBD2 aligns across 15 bases. The sequenced sample was PBMCs. CDR3 nucleotide sequence: TGTGCCAGCAGTCCGGGACTAGCGGGGGGTCTCTACGAGCAGTACTTC. Protein product: CASSPGLAGGLYEQYF.